This T cell receptor (beta chain) appears in the sequencing data of a study of monozygotic twins with inflammatory bowel disease (dated by TCRdb to the late 2010s). Study-wide context: In total, some 30 monozygotic twin pairs made up the full study: 19 Danish pairs, all IBD-discordant, plus nine German pairs, of which four were IBD-concordant and five were IBD-discordant. Disease-associated traits were sought mainly through comparisons between IBD patients and their genetically identical healthy co-twins within discordant pairs. Each individual had, on average, about 151 000 unique TCRalpha sequences and 181 000 unique TCRbeta sequences available for analysis. Study-wide findings and limitations: Compared with healthy twins, IBD patients had fewer clonotypes in common with other individuals, a difference most pronounced in patients showing signs of disease activity. The analysis was unable to tell apart different T cell subtypes. Background noise and inter-individual variability may have been introduced into the repertoires by the differing immunosuppressive treatments among patients. The results gave no support for a single strong signal or clonotype linked to IBD. Concordant and discordant twins showed no difference in repertoire similarity, possibly because of limited statistical power. IBD patients had lower TCRbeta repertoire diversity, measured by the inverse Simpson index, than their healthy co-twins.

From each donor, an approximately 2.5 ml peripheral blood sample was collected into PAXgene tubes and kept at -80 degrees C. Without any T cell sorting, total RNA was extracted from whole blood using the PAXgene blood miRNA kit on an automated QIAcube. Peripheral blood from monozygotic twin pairs concordant or discordant for inflammatory bowel disease was subjected to deep TCRalpha and TCRbeta repertoire profiling with unique molecular barcoding. Smoking habits were recorded for all twin pairs, and each individual was classified as a current, former or never smoker. The protocol used for the library was 5' RACE. For each TCR library, around 4,000 ng of total RNA was used. For each sample, cDNA synthesis was carried out in eight separate reactions using SMARTScribe reverse transcriptase. During cDNA synthesis, template switching introduced unique molecular identifiers that contained a 6-nucleotide sample barcode. Two nested PCRs of around 15 and 10 cycles amplified the TCRalpha and TCRbeta cDNA, and bead purification followed each PCR. Before amplification, the cDNA was treated with uracil DNA-glycosylase and purified using the QIAquick PCR purification kit. In the second PCR, Illumina TruSeq-compatible adapters and sample-specific barcodes were added. Library quality and concentration were checked on TapeStation and Qubit, and libraries were pooled at about 4.9 ng each. Sequencing of pooled libraries was carried out on an Illumina HiSeq2500 single-index Rapid Run using 2 x 100 bp reads and custom sequencing primers. The published analysis was carried out like this. UMI-based consensus assembly with MiGEC version 1.2.6 was used to correct PCR and sequencing errors. MiXCR version 2.1.1 was used for V(D)J alignment, clonotype assembly and CDR3 extraction. Gene usage, clonotype sharing and MAIT/NKT TCR abundance were normalised by analysing the top 1000, 10 000 and 20 000 clonotypes per sample. Diversity was computed as the inverse Simpson index with the vegan R package after downsampling to 27 000 UMIs. Statistical testing used paired Mann-Whitney U tests on the discordant twin pairs and applied Benjamini-Hochberg correction for multiple testing. Through TCRdb reprocessing, the reads give one entry per CDR3 protein sequence; DNA is omitted. Here the V and J calls rest on TCRdb's processing, not on the authors' analysis. This sample's records show 150,000 to 200,000 distinct CDR3 sequences. Roughly 7% of the sample rests with the top ten.

In regard to this clonotype: Its target antigen remains unknown.

Sequences DFQATT (CDR1) and SNEGSKA (CDR2) are obtained from the germline V gene (reference sequence). The CDR3 measures 15 amino acids from cysteine to phenylalanine. DNA is not recorded here. The rearranged segments are TRBV20-1 and TRBJ2-1; TCRdb proposes TRBD1, but this gene call is untestable without DNA. The sequencing input was blood. This sequence originates from a human donor with ulcerative colitis or Crohn's disease, or a healthy co-twin of an affected twin (not recorded which). The CDR3 corresponds to CSARDPGDPYNEQFF.